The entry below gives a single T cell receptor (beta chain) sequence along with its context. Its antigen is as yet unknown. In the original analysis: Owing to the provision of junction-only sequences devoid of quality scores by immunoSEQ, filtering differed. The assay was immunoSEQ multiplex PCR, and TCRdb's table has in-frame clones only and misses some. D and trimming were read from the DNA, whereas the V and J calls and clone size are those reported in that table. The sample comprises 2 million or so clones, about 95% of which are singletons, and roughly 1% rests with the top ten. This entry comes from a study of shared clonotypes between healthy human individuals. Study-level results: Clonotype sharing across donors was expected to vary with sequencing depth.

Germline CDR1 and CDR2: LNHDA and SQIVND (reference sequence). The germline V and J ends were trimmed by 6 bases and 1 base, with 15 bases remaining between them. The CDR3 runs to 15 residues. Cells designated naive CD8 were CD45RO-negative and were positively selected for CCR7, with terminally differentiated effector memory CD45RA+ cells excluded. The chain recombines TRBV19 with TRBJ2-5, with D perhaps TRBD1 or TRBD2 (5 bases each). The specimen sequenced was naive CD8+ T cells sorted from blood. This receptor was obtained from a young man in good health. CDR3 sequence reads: CASRGIRDGQETQYF. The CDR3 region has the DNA TGTGCCAGTAGAGGAATCCGGGACGGCCAAGAGACCCAGTACTTC.